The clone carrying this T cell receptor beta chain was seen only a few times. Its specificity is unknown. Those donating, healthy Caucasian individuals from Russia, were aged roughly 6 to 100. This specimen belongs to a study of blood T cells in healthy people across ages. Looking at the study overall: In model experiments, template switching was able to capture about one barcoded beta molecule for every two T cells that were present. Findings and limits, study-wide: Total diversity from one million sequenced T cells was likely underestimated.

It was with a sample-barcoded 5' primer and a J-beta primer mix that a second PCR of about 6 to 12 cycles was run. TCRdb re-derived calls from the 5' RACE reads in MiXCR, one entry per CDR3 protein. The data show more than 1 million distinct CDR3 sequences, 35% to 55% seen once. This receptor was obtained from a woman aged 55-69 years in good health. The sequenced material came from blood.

The CDR3 sequence is CASSQGWQGYGYTF. The CDR3 bases are TGTGCCAGCAGCCAAGGATGGCAAGGGTATGGCTACACCTTC. This chain joins TRBV14 and TRBJ1-2; D remains ambiguous. CDR1 is SGHDN, CDR2 FVKESK, per germline. The V and J ends lost 1 base and 5 bases respectively, with 11 bases between them. This CDR3 has 14 amino acids.